The 24 T cell receptor beta chains in this list originate from one sample, sequenced in a study of cytomegalovirus exposure and HLA in healthy donors. Use of 60 Vbeta and 13 Jbeta primers characterized the PCR. TCRdb's table, derived via immunoSEQ multiplex PCR, lists solely in-frame clones and lacks some. The sample has about 100,000 clones; under 80% are singletons. What was sequenced was PBMCs. The receptors derive from a man aged 40-49 years in good health and CMV-seronegative.

This chain uses TRBV10-3 with TRBJ2-7; D is unclear. The CDR3 has 14 residues. Between the trimmed V and J ends, which lost 2 bases and 0 bases, there was a span of 8 bases. From germline, CDR1 is ENHRY and CDR2 SYGVKD. This CDR3 is CAISETQPSYEQYF. The DNA for the CDR3 is TGTGCCATCAGTGAGACACAGCCCTCCTACGAGCAGTACTTC.

CDR3 in DNA: TGCGCCAGCAGGAGGATGACGAACACCGGGGAGCTGTTTTTT. Translated, it gives CASRRMTNTGELFF. This chain links TRBV5-1 with TRBJ2-2; D unclear. This CDR3 region has 14 residues. Germline lookup yields CDR1 SGHRS and CDR2 YFSETQ. The V and J ends lost 5 bases and 0 bases respectively, with 8 bases between them.

J is TRBJ1-3 and V is TRBV30; 9 bases align to TRBD1. CDR3 length: 16 amino acids. V trimming: 3 bases; J trimming: 2 bases; junction bases outside the gene matches: 8. CDR1 GTSNPN and CDR2 SVGIG come from the germline V gene (reference sequence). DNA of the CDR3: TGTGCCTGGAGCAAACAACAGGGGGCCGCTGGAAACACCATATATTTT. Translated, it gives CAWSKQQGAAGNTIYF.

This clone was counted only a few times. This chain's CDR3 is CASGLGRTYEQYF. CDR3 nucleotides: TGTGCTAGTGGTTTGGGGAGAACCTACGAGCAGTACTTC. The V call is TRBV12-5, the J call TRBJ2-7; no clear D. Germline assignment: CDR1 LGHNT and CDR2 FRNRAP. V lost 1 base to trimming and J lost 2 bases, with 6 bases between them. CDR3 length: 13 amino acids. Full variable domain (remainder filled in from reference TRBV12-5 and TRBJ2-7): DARVTQTPRHKVTEMGQEVTMRCQPILGHNTVFWYRQTMMQGLELLAYFRNRAPLDDSGMPKDRFSAEMPDATLATLKIQPSEPRDSAVYFCASGLGRTYEQYFGPGTRLTVT.

This clone has more than one count but fewer than ten. V is TRBV18 and J is TRBJ2-7; TRBD1 matches at 11 bases. The length of the CDR3 is 14 residues. Germline values: CDR1 KGHSH, CDR2 LQKENI. The V and J ends lost 3 bases and 5 bases, in that order; junction bases with no gene match: 3. The CDR3 sequence is CASSPDRGPHEQYF. The DNA for the CDR3 is TGTGCCAGCTCACCGGACAGGGGGCCCCACGAGCAGTACTTC.

The chain employs TRBV11-1 and TRBJ1-2, with D possibly matching TRBD1 (5 bases). V dropped 5 bases and J dropped 7 bases, with 23 bases sitting between them. CDR3 length: 16 residues. Germline V CDR1 and CDR2: SGHAT, FQDESV (reference sequence). The CDR3 reads CASSQTSGPLPLGYTF. The CDR3 bases are TGTGCCAGCAGCCAAACCTCAGGGCCGCTCCCACTTGGCTACACCTTC. Full variable domain (rest looked up from reference TRBV11-1 and TRBJ1-2): EAEVAQSPRYKITEKSQAVAFWCDPISGHATLYWYRQILGQGPELLVQFQDESVVDDSQLPKDRFSAERLKGVDSTLKIQPAELGDSAMYLCASSQTSGPLPLGYTFGSGTRLTVV.

This chain links TRBV18 with TRBJ1-1, with 7 bases identical to TRBD1. Germline loops: CDR1 KGHSH, CDR2 LQKENI. CDR3 length: 13 residues. Trimming cost V 3 bases and J 12 bases; bases outside gene matches: 10. The DNA of the CDR3 is TGTGCCAGCTCACCGGGGACAGAAGTTTTGACTTTCTTT. Translation: CASSPGTEVLTFF.

This chain uses TRBV7-2 with TRBJ2-2; TRBD2 matches 10 bases. Germline trimming cut 2 bases from V and 4 bases from J; bases unmatched to any gene: 4. Looked up from germline, CDR1 is SGHTA and CDR2 is FQGNSA. The CDR3 is made up of 16 amino acids. CDR3 sequence (DNA): TGTGCCAGCAGCTTAAAGGGACTAGCGCCCACCGGGGAGCTGTTTTTT. Protein product: CASSLKGLAPTGELFF.

The V and J genes are TRBV6-5 and TRBJ2-3; 7 bases are a match to TRBD2. Germline CDR1 MNHEY, CDR2 SVGAGI. Losses at the gene ends were 0 bases for V and 4 bases for J; bases not matched to a gene: 4. The CDR3 loop spans 15 amino acids. Here the CDR3 DNA reads TGTGCCAGCAGTTACTCTGCGGGGGAGGCAGATACGCAGTATTTT. Translating it yields CASSYSAGEADTQYF.

The genes are TRBV29-1 and TRBJ1-2, with 10 positions matching TRBD1. V lost 6 bases to trimming and J lost 7 bases; unmatched junction nucleotides: 5. The CDR3 has 12 residues. CDR1 and CDR2 from the germline V gene are SQVTM and ANQGSEA. The CDR3 region is CSVDRGPSGYTF. The CDR3 DNA is TGCAGCGTCGACAGGGGGCCAAGTGGCTACACCTTC.

The chain is built from TRBV12-5 and TRBJ2-5, with D perhaps TRBD1 (6 bases). TRBJ2-7 matches the DNA end more closely, so the J call is doubtful. The germline V gene has CDR1 LGHNT and CDR2 FRNRAP. The CDR3 is 12 amino acids. Written as DNA, the CDR3 is TGTGCTAGTGGTCCACAGGGCTACGAGCAGTACTTC. Translating gives CASGPQGYEQYF.

This clone was observed a few times. The V and J genes are TRBV5-1 and TRBJ2-1, with TRBD1 matching over 7 bases. V lost 0 bases to trimming and J lost 6 bases; unmatched junction nucleotides: 3. The CDR3 spans 14 residues. Germline CDR1 is SGHRS and CDR2 is YFSETQ. The CDR3 is CASSLGDSINEQFF. The CDR3, as DNA: TGCGCCAGCAGCTTGGGGGACAGTATCAATGAGCAGTTCTTC.

The V call is TRBV5-1, the J call TRBJ1-2; TRBD1 aligns across 10 bases. The CDR3 has 14 residues. Trimming cost V 3 bases and J 5 bases; bases outside gene matches: 4. Germline V CDR1 and CDR2: SGHRS, YFSETQ. The CDR3: CASSYGQGGYGYTF. Here the CDR3 DNA reads TGCGCCAGCAGCTATGGACAGGGGGGTTATGGCTACACCTTC. Drawing the rest from reference TRBV5-1 and TRBJ1-2, the complete variable domain is KAGVTQTPRYLIKTRGQQVTLSCSPISGHRSVSWYQQTPGQGLQFLFEYFSETQRNKGNFPGRFSGRQFSNSRSEMNVSTLELGDSALYLCASSYGQGGYGYTFGSGTRLTVV.

This sequence joins TRBV15 and TRBJ1-2, with TRBD1 identical over 7 bases. Germline CDR1 reads LNHNV; CDR2 reads YYDKDF (reference sequence). The trim removed 3 bases at V and 3 bases at J, leaving 19 bases unmatched. The CDR3 has 19 residues. In DNA, the CDR3 is TGTGCCACCAGCAGGAGGATACGACGGGCAGGGGGTCGGGACTATGGCTACACCTTC. Its protein product is CATSRRIRRAGGRDYGYTF.

This rearrangement joins TRBV7-8 to TRBJ1-4; no definite D call. Germline assignment: CDR1 SGHVS and CDR2 FQNEAQ. This CDR3 contains 12 residues. Trimming pared 5 bases from V and 12 bases from J, leaving 13 bases between. The CDR3 spells CASSPRGVELFF. The CDR3, as DNA: TGTGCCAGCAGCCCCCGGGGTGTGGAACTGTTTTTT.

This clone has more than one count but fewer than ten. The chain employs TRBV5-6 and TRBJ2-1; TRBD1 agrees at 8 bases. The CDR3 length is 16 residues. V gave up 0 bases and J gave up 8 bases; unmatched junction bases: 10. Looked up from germline, CDR1 is SGHDT and CDR2 is YYEEEE. This CDR3 reads CASSLVQGAMGDEQFF. In DNA, the CDR3 is TGTGCCAGCAGCTTGGTCCAGGGGGCGATGGGGGATGAGCAGTTCTTC.

This chain uses TRBV28 with TRBJ1-2, with 10 positions matching TRBD1. V was clipped by 6 bases and J by 5 bases; unmatched bases: 6. Germline CDR1 is MDHEN and CDR2 is SYDVKM. The CDR3 is 14 residues long. DNA for the CDR3: TGTGCCAGCAGGAGACAGGGGGCGGGGTATGGCTACACCTTC. It yields the protein CASRRQGAGYGYTF.

The chain has TRBV9 and TRBJ1-2; perhaps TRBD1 as D (6 bases). The V end was cut by 3 bases, the J end by 4 bases, with 13 bases between. The CDR3 is 14 residues long. Germline CDR1 reads SGDLS; CDR2 reads YYNGEE. CDR3 bases: TGTGCCAGCAGCGCGACAGGAACCACCTATGGCTACACCTTC. Residues: CASSATGTTYGYTF.

The CDR3 reads CASSWPLLAGGEDTQYF. In DNA form, the CDR3 reads TGCGCCAGCAGCTGGCCCCTACTAGCGGGGGGGGAAGATACGCAGTATTTT. The chain employs TRBV5-1 and TRBJ2-3; 13 nucleotides agree with TRBD2. CDR1 SGHRS and CDR2 YFSETQ come from the germline V gene. The CDR3 totals 17 residues. Trimming at V came to 3 bases and at J to 5 bases, leaving 9 bases not matched to a gene.

V is TRBV30 and J is TRBJ1-3; a weak D match, TRBD1 (6 bases). Germline CDR1 reads GTSNPN; CDR2 reads SVGIG (reference sequence). The CDR3 sequence is 15 residues long. The CDR3 sequence: CAYKRGSSGGNTIYF. Written as DNA, the CDR3 is TGTGCTTATAAAAGGGGGAGCTCCGGTGGAAACACCATATATTTT.

To note about this clone: The junction departs from germline at one end; a sequencing error may be responsible. The gene calls are TRBV7-2 and TRBJ1-1; D unresolved. CDR1 and CDR2 (germline): SGHTA, FQGNSA. CDR3 length: 13 amino acids. The CDR3 is CASNLALGSEAFF. The CDR3 bases are TGTGCCAGCAACTTAGCGCTAGGATCTGAAGCTTTCTTT. Complete variable domain (other parts from reference TRBV7-2 and TRBJ1-1): GAGVSQSPSNKVTEKGKDVELRCDPISGHTALYWYRQSLGQGLEFLIYFQGNSAPDKSGLPSDRFSAERTGGSVSTLTIQRTQQEDSAVYLCASNLALGSEAFFGQGTRLTVV.

The CDR3 sequence: CASSTGQVNTEAFF. The CDR3 DNA follows: TGTGCCAGCAGTACGGGACAGGTCAACACTGAAGCTTTCTTT. The chain combines TRBV2 with TRBJ1-1, with 8 bases aligning to TRBD1. With V trimmed by 5 bases and J by 2 bases, 4 bases remained unmatched. Germline V gives CDR1 SNHLY, CDR2 FYNNEI. CDR3 length: 14 amino acids.

DNA for the CDR3: TGCGCCAGCAGCCCTCAGCATAGCGGGGGGCCGACAGATACGCAGTATTTT. It specifies CASSPQHSGGPTDTQYF. V and J are TRBV5-1 and TRBJ2-3; 10 bases match TRBD2. V lost 4 bases to trimming and J lost 3 bases; unmatched junction nucleotides: 11. The CDR3 covers 17 residues. The germline gives CDR1 SGHRS, CDR2 YFSETQ.

V usage is TRBV19 and J usage is TRBJ2-7; 10 bases are a match to TRBD1. This CDR3 comprises 14 residues. The germline V gene encodes CDR1 LNHDA and CDR2 SQIVND (reference sequence). V shed 9 bases and J 0 bases; nucleotides not matched to a gene: 5. CDR3 DNA sequence: TGTGCCAGCAGCTGGACAGGGGGCTCCTACGAGCAGTACTTC. It is translated as CASSWTGGSYEQYF.